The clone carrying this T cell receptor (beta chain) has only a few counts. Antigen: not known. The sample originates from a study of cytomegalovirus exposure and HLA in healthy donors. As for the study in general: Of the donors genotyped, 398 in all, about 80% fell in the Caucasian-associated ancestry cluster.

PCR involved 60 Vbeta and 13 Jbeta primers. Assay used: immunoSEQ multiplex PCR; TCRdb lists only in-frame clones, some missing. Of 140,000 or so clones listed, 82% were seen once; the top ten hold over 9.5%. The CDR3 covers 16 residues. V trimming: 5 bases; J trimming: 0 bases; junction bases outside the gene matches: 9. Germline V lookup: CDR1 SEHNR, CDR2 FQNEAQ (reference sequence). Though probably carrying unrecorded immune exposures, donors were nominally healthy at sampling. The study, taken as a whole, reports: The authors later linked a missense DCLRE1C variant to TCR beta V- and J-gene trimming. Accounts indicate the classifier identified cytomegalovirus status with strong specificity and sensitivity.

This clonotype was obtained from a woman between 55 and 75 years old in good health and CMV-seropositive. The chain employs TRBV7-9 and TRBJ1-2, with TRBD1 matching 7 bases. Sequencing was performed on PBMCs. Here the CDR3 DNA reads TGTGCCAGCAGCGACGATTCCGGGACAGCTAACTATGGCTACACCTTC. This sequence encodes CASSDDSGTANYGYTF. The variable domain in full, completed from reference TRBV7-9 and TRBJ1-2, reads DTGVSQNPRHKITKRGQNVTFRCDPISEHNRLYWYRQTLGQGPEFLTYFQNEAQLEKSRLLSDRFSAERPKGSFSTLEIQRTEQGDSAMYLCASSDDSGTANYGYTFGSGTRLTVV.